This T cell receptor beta chain was captured in a study of blood T cells in healthy people across ages. Study-wide results and caveats: Researchers said unsorted PBMCs prevented a conclusive naive versus antigen-experienced comparison. Across the age range, TCR beta diversity per million T cells fell in a roughly linear way.

Together with a sample-barcoded 5' primer, a J-beta primer mix was included in a second PCR lasting about 6 to 11 cycles. Sequencing yielded, for each sample, at least 3 million paired-end reads carrying CDR3. Using its own MiXCR run on the 5' RACE reads, TCRdb lists one record per CDR3 protein. The sample holds some 1.5 million distinct CDR3 sequences, 28% seen once. J was trimmed by 2 bases and V by 5 bases; bases with no gene match: 13. Germline lookup yields CDR1 DFQATT and CDR2 SNEGSKA (reference sequence). This CDR3 contains 16 residues. This clonotype is a singleton in its sample. Its specificity is not known.

The specimen sequenced was blood. The TCR was taken from a woman aged 25 to 39 in good health. This chain connects TRBV20-1 to TRBJ2-3; 7 bases agree with TRBD2. CDR3 coding DNA: TGCAGTGCTTGGAGCGGCCGAGCGGGACCCACAGATACGCAGTATTTT. It encodes CSAWSGRAGPTDTQYF.